A selection of T cell receptor beta chains follows, all from one sample in a study of blood T cell repertoires in COVID-19. TCRdb's copy holds only in-frame clones and misses some; the assay was immunoSEQ multiplex PCR. The profile shows tens of thousands of clones, about four fifths of them singletons. Sequencing input: peripheral blood. Receptors were obtained from a human donor in a cohort sampled during active COVID-19. CDR3s include the opening cysteine and the closing phenylalanine or tryptophan. A D gene is named only where the DNA matches it firmly. Clone size is shown for a subset of rows, as once, few, many or a class of expanded clone.

TRBJ2-5 TRBD2 TRBV7-7 NA TGTGCTAGCAGCTTAGGGACTAGGGAGACCCAGTACTTC CASSLGTRETQYF
TRBJ2-1 TRBD2 TRBV7-2 NA TGTGCCAGCAGCTTAGCGAGAGGCCGGGGGGGGAATGAGCAGTTCTTC CASSLARGRGGNEQFF
TRBJ2-1 NA TRBV4-3 few TGCGCCAGCAGCCAAGAGACACTCGCAGCTTCCTACAATGAGCAGTTCTTC CASSQETLAASYNEQFF
TRBJ2-1 NA TRBV24-1 NA TGTGCCACCAGTGATTTGGGAGCGGAGCATTACAATGAGCAGTTCTTC CATSDLGAEHYNEQFF
TRBJ1-1 NA TRBV7-8 NA TGTGCCAGCAGCCCGAGCGCAGGGTTTAACACTGAAGCTTTCTTT CASSPSAGFNTEAFF
TRBJ2-1 NA TRBV6-5 NA TGTGCCAGCAGTCGAGCCCGATCCTACAATGAGCAGTTCTTC CASSRARSYNEQFF
TRBJ1-6 NA TRBV3-1/TRBV3-2 NA TGTGCCAGCAGCCAAGGACGCCGGAGCTGTTCACCCCTCCACTTT CASSQGRRSCSPLHF
TRBJ2-3 TRBD2 TRBV5-1 NA TGCGCCAGCAGCCTCGGAGCGGGGGGGGCAGATACGCAGTATTTT CASSLGAGGADTQYF
TRBJ2-7 NA TRBV7-2 NA TGTGCCAGCAGCGCGACCAGGAATACCTACGAGCAGTACTTC CASSATRNTYEQYF
TRBJ2-1 TRBD2 TRBV5-4 once TGTGCCAGCAGGGCGGGACTAGCGGTCGAGCAGTTCTTC CASRAGLAVEQFF
TRBJ2-7 TRBD2 TRBV10-2 NA TGCGCCAGCAGTGACCGACTAGCGAGGGAGCAGTACTTC CASSDRLAREQYF
TRBJ2-2 TRBD2 TRBV5-1 NA TGCGCCAGCAGCTTAAGACTAGCAGACACCGGGGAGCTGTTTTTT CASSLRLADTGELFF
TRBJ2-7 TRBD1 TRBV2 NA TGTGCCAGCAGTGGGGACAGCTACGAGCAGTACTTC CASSGDSYEQYF
TRBJ1-2 TRBD1 TRBV11-3 NA TGTGCCAGCAGCTTAACAGGGGGCATGGATGGCTACACCTTC CASSLTGGMDGYTF
TRBJ1-1 NA TRBV3-1/TRBV3-2 NA TGTGCCAGCAGCCTCAGTGGCGGAACGACTGAAGCTTTCTTT CASSLSGGTTEAFF
TRBJ1-1 NA TRBV11-3 NA TGTGCCAGCGGACAAGGGGTAAGCACTGAAGCTTTCTTT CASGQGVSTEAFF
TRBJ2-7 NA TRBV15 NA TGTGCCACCAGCAGAGACCTGGGGGGGCCCGGGCAGTACTTC CATSRDLGGPGQYF
TRBJ2-1 NA TRBV7-3 NA TGTGCCAGCAGCCCCCTCCCAGGGGCCTCCTACAATGAGCAGTTCTTC CASSPLPGASYNEQFF
TRBJ1-6 TRBD1 TRBV19 once TGTGCCAGTAGTACCAGGACAGGGTTTAATTCACCCCTCCACTTT CASSTRTGFNSPLHF
TRBJ1-2 NA TRBV27 NA TGTGCCAGCAGTTCAACAGGGACCGGCTACACCTTC CASSSTGTGYTF
TRBJ2-2 NA TRBV27 few TGTGCCAGCAGTTTGTGGCCAGCCGGGGAGCTGTTTTTT CASSLWPAGELFF
TRBJ1-4 NA TRBV5-1 NA TGCGCCAGCAGCTTGGGTGAGGACAGACCAAATGAAAAACTGTTTTTT CASSLGEDRPNEKLFF
TRBJ2-7 TRBD2 TRBV13 once TGTGCCAGCAGCTTAAGGAGCGGGAGACTCTCCTACGAGCAGTACTTC CASSLRSGRLSYEQYF
TRBJ1-1 NA TRBV5-1 NA TGCGCCAGCAGCCACCCTGGGGGCGGGACTGAAGCTTTCTTT CASSHPGGGTEAFF
TRBJ2-5 TRBD2 TRBV28 NA TGTGCCAGCAGTGGCCGGCCTAGCGGGAGGGAGACCCAGTACTTC CASSGRPSGRETQYF
TRBJ1-4 NA TRBV11-3 NA TGTGCCAGCAGCCAGGGGCCTAATGAAAAACTGTTTTTT CASSQGPNEKLFF
TRBJ1-5 NA TRBV6-5 few TGTGCCAGCACCTCGGGCAATCAGCCCCAGCATTTT CASTSGNQPQHF
TRBJ1-2 NA TRBV5-1 NA TGCGCCAGCAGCTTGTCGGCAGGTATTGGCTACACCTTC CASSLSAGIGYTF
TRBJ2-1 TRBD1 TRBV30 NA TGTGCCTGGAGGCCGGGACAGTCCTACAATGAGCAGTTCTTC CAWRPGQSYNEQFF
TRBJ1-2 TRBD1 TRBV18 NA TGTGCCAGCTCACCGTCGTCAGGGACAGGGCTCTATGGCTACACCTTC CASSPSSGTGLYGYTF
TRBJ1-2 NA TRBV5-1 NA TGCGCCAGCAGCTTGGCAGGGGACTATGGCTACACCTTC CASSLAGDYGYTF
TRBJ1-2 TRBD1 TRBV2 NA TGTGCCAGCAGTGAGGGACAGGGTCGTGGCTACACCTTC CASSEGQGRGYTF
TRBJ1-2 NA TRBV3-1/TRBV3-2 NA TGTGCCAGCAGCCCGGGGGTTTACTATGGCTACACCTTC CASSPGVYYGYTF
TRBJ1-1 NA TRBV18 NA TGTGCCAGCACCTACGCCAGGGCAAGCACTGAAGCTTTCTTT CASTYARASTEAFF
TRBJ2-7 TRBD2 TRBV29-1 NA TGCAGCCAGACTAGCGGGAGGTACGAGCAGTACTTC CSQTSGRYEQYF
TRBJ1-1 NA TRBV7-2 once TGTGCCAGCAAGTCGGGGGGAAAGACTGAAGCTTTCTTT CASKSGGKTEAFF
TRBJ2-5 NA TRBV24-1 NA TGTGCCACCAGTGATGGGGCTACGGAGACCCAGTACTTC CATSDGATETQYF
TRBJ2-5 TRBD1 TRBV7-3 once TGTGCCAGCAGGAAGGGACAGGGGAAAGAGACCCAGTACTTC CASRKGQGKETQYF
TRBJ2-1 TRBD1 TRBV19 NA TGTGCCAGTAATTACAGGGGGTCCTACAATGAGCAGTTCTTC CASNYRGSYNEQFF
TRBJ1-1 NA TRBV7-9 few TGTGCCAGCAGCCCTCAAGACTCTCGGAACACTGAAGCTTTCTTT CASSPQDSRNTEAFF